The next 18 T cell receptor beta chains were all read from a single sample in a study of control samples from healthy donors and cancer patients (dated by TCRdb to the early 2020s). Library creation used the immunoSEQ multiplex PCR assay. This is the immuneACCESS table as TCRdb keeps it, with only in-frame sequences that have V and J called. A part of the clones is gone; compared with another copy, unresolved V genes explain less than half, and the rest is unexplained. For this sample there are roughly 120,000 clones; about 95% appear just once. Approximately 4% of the sample belongs to the ten largest clones. Material for sequencing was blood. The receptors originated from a man between 25 and 39 years old in good health.

The chain combines TRBV19 with TRBJ2-5; the D is unclear. Near its end, the DNA agrees better with TRBJ2-7, so the J call may be wrong. The CDR3 is 14 residues long. Looked up from germline, CDR1 is LNHDA and CDR2 is SQIVND (reference sequence). Here the CDR3 reads CASSLAVPPYEQYF. The CDR3 DNA sequence: TGTGCCAGTAGTCTCGCCGTGCCACCCTACGAGCAGTACTTC.

The chain couples TRBV6-5 to TRBJ2-7, with TRBD2 identical over 8 bases. This CDR3 spans 14 amino acids. CDR1 is MNHEY and CDR2 is SVGAGI in the germline V gene. V was clipped by 5 bases and J by 4 bases; unmatched bases: 7. CDR3 DNA: TGTGCCAGCAGTCGGGGGGGCCCGGCGTACGAGCAGTACTTC. Protein: CASSRGGPAYEQYF.

The chain uses TRBV28 and TRBJ2-5; 10 nucleotides align to TRBD1. Losses at the gene ends were 8 bases for V and 4 bases for J; bases not matched to a gene: 10. The CDR3 runs to 15 residues. Germline V gives CDR1 MDHEN, CDR2 SYDVKM. The CDR3 DNA is TGTGCCAGCGCGACAGGGGGCGGCCCAAGAGAGACCCAGTACTTC. It translates to CASATGGGPRETQYF. Complete variable domain (other parts from reference TRBV28 and TRBJ2-5): DVKVTQSSRYLVKRTGEKVFLECVQDMDHENMFWYRQDPGLGLRLIYFSYDVKMKEKGDIPEGYSVSREKKERFSLILESASTNQTSMYLCASATGGGPRETQYFGPGTRLLVL.

The CDR3 nucleotides are TGTGCCAGCAGCATTTCCGGACGGACTAATTCACCCCTCCACTTT. It codes for CASSISGRTNSPLHF. The chain has TRBV7-3 and TRBJ1-6, with D unresolved. Trimming took 5 bases from V and 6 from J, leaving 14 bases between them. The CDR3 sequence is 15 residues long. CDR1 and CDR2 (germline): SGHTA, FQGTGA.

The chain is built from TRBV9 and TRBJ1-3, with D perhaps matching TRBD1 (5 bases). The CDR3 consists of 13 residues. V dropped 4 bases and J dropped 8 bases, with 13 bases sitting between them. The germline V gene has CDR1 SGDLS and CDR2 YYNGEE. In DNA, the CDR3 is TGTGCCAGCAGCCCGCGGGGGGGGGACACCATATATTTT. This codes for CASSPRGGDTIYF.

This clone was detected once. CDR3 amino acids: CASSFHGTDNPYEQYF. The CDR3 coding sequence is TGTGCCAGCAGCTTCCACGGGACGGACAATCCCTACGAGCAGTACTTC. V and J are TRBV7-9 and TRBJ2-7; D possibly matches TRBD1 or TRBD2 (5 bases each). Germline V gene sequence: CDR1 SEHNR, CDR2 FQNEAQ (reference sequence). The V end lost 3 bases, the J end lost 2 bases, and 17 bases lay between the germline ends. The CDR3 covers 16 residues.

The chain combines TRBV30 with TRBJ2-2; 7 bases agree with TRBD2. The CDR3 is 12 residues long. V lost 5 bases, J lost 5 bases, and 2 bases stayed unmatched. Germline V gene lookup returns CDR1 GTSNPN and CDR2 SVGIG (reference sequence). The CDR3 bases are TGTGCCTGGGCGGGGGTAACCGGGGAGCTGTTTTTT. Its protein product is CAWAGVTGELFF.

The table lists this clone with a count of one. The gene calls are TRBV4-3 and TRBJ2-6; D perhaps matches TRBD1 (6 bases). CDR3 length equals 19 residues. The V gene's germline CDR1 is LGHNA and CDR2 YSLEER. Deletions cut 3 bases from V and 4 bases from J, with 22 bases between. Here the CDR3 reads CASSQIYALPGVGANVLTF. CDR3 nucleotide sequence: TGCGCCAGCAGCCAGATTTACGCCCTACCAGGGGTCGGGGCCAACGTCCTGACTTTC.

The genes are TRBV27 and TRBJ1-5; D unresolved. Germline-derived CDR1 and CDR2 are MNHEY and SMNVEV (reference sequence). The CDR3 is 14 residues long. V was clipped by 3 bases and J by 3 bases, with 9 bases between them. The DNA for the CDR3 is TGTGCCAGCAGTTTTACAAGGGTCAATCAGCCCCAGCATTTT. Its protein is CASSFTRVNQPQHF.

V gene TRBV7-2 combines with J gene TRBJ2-5; D is possibly TRBD1 or TRBD2 (5 bases each). V was cut by 4 bases and J by 6 bases, with 21 bases left in between. Germline V CDR1 and CDR2: SGHTA, FQGNSA. This CDR3 spans 16 amino acids. This CDR3 reads CASSSPGPTTKKTQYF. Here the CDR3 DNA reads TGTGCCAGCAGCTCGCCGGGACCAACAACGAAGAAGACCCAGTACTTC.

The rearrangement uses TRBV28 and TRBJ1-6, with 7 nucleotides matching TRBD1. Germline CDR1 is MDHEN and CDR2 is SYDVKM. The V segment lost 4 bases and the J segment 6 bases; nucleotides outside the gene matches: 9. CDR3 size: 16 residues. The CDR3: CASSSSPTGLNSPLHF. The CDR3 nucleotides are TGTGCCAGCAGTTCAAGCCCGACAGGGCTTAATTCACCCCTCCACTTT.

The chain couples TRBV7-2 to TRBJ2-7; tentatively, D is TRBD1 or TRBD2 (6 bases each). The CDR3 spans 15 residues. V lost 3 bases and J lost 2, with 14 bases in between. Germline CDR1 is SGHTA and CDR2 is FQGNSA. The CDR3 nucleotides read TGTGCCAGCAGCTTGTGGGGGGCGGTGACCTACGAGCAGTACTTC. Translated: CASSLWGAVTYEQYF.

Turning to this clone: Relative to the germline gene, one junction end is altered; a read error may explain this. This chain uses TRBV7-7 with TRBJ2-5; possible D gene TRBD1, 6 bases. The CDR3 contains 15 residues. Germline CDR1 and CDR2: SSHAT and FNYEAQ (reference sequence). The CDR3 loop reads CASSLVSGAGETQYF. In DNA, the CDR3 is TGTGCTAGCAGCTTAGTATCAGGGGCGGGTGAGACCCAGTACTTC.

The V and J genes are TRBV6-5 and TRBJ1-2; no reliable D call. This CDR3 is 15 amino acids long. From germline, CDR1 is MNHEY and CDR2 SVGAGI. V lost 7 bases and J lost 0, with 15 bases in between. As DNA, the CDR3 is TGTGCCAGCACCCCCGCCGGACGCACTAACTATGGCTACACCTTC. This codes for CASTPAGRTNYGYTF.

The chain carries TRBV19 and TRBJ1-2; D not certain. The CDR3 runs to 13 residues. Germline loops: CDR1 LNHDA, CDR2 SQIVND (reference sequence). V lost 8 bases to trimming and J lost 4 bases, with 14 bases between them. The CDR3 region has the DNA TGTGCCAGTCACCAGGACGGTCCCTATGGCTACACCTTC. It translates to CASHQDGPYGYTF.

The chain uses TRBV10-3 and TRBJ1-6, with D hard to call. The CDR3 totals 11 residues. Deletions cut 10 bases from V and 3 bases from J, with 4 bases between. Germline CDR1 ENHRY, CDR2 SYGVKD. The CDR3 loop is CANRYNSPLHF. DNA for the CDR3: TGTGCCAACCGCTATAATTCACCCCTCCACTTT.

V gene TRBV27 combines with J gene TRBJ2-7, with D perhaps TRBD1 or TRBD2 (6 bases each). The CDR3 spans 16 residues. Trimming removed 2 bases from V and 3 bases from J, with 17 bases in between. CDR1 MNHEY and CDR2 SMNVEV come from the germline V gene (reference sequence). The CDR3 here is CASSLPLPGARYEQYF. The CDR3 region has the DNA TGTGCCAGCAGTTTACCCCTCCCGGGGGCGCGCTACGAGCAGTACTTC.

A word on this clone: Other DNA variants within this sample encode the same CDR3. The rearrangement joins TRBV5-5 to TRBJ1-2; D not resolved. Germline V gene sequence: CDR1 SGHKS, CDR2 YYEKEE (reference sequence). Trimming cost V 2 bases and J 1 base, with 6 bases left between them. CDR3 size: 13 residues. The CDR3 DNA reads as TGTGCCAGCAGCTTAGGCCTTAACTATGGCTACACCTTC. Encoded protein: CASSLGLNYGYTF.